This T cell receptor beta chain was sequenced in a study of spatial heterogeneity in lung cancer. Trimming removed 1 base from V and 2 bases from J, with 8 bases in between. Looked up from germline, CDR1 is SGHAT and CDR2 is FQDESV (reference sequence). The CDR3 extends over 14 amino acids. TCRdb redid the calling of the 5' RACE reads with MiXCR, one entry per CDR3 protein. Of about 35,000 distinct CDR3 sequences listed, approximately 3.1% were seen once; the top ten hold about 34%. Described time point: sample taken at primary tumor resection. The donors were 55 to 85 patients with non-small cell lung cancer that was early-stage and untreated.

The genes are TRBV11-1 and TRBJ2-5; D is unresolved. The source material was normal lung tissue next to the tumor, sampled at surgery. This clonotype was obtained from a male donor with early-stage non-small cell lung cancer. CDR3 region: CASSLGRPQETQYF. CDR3 in DNA: TGTGCCAGCAGCTTAGGCCGGCCGCAAGAGACCCAGTACTTC.